Listed here are 25 T cell receptor beta chains from one sample, sequenced in a study of tumor-infiltrating lymphocytes in primary liver carcinoma listed by TCRdb under 2017. The run used an Illumina HiSeq 2500. A constant-region primer and ProtoScript II reverse transcriptase were used to reverse-transcribe TCRbeta-specific cDNA from approximately 500 ng total RNA. TCRbeta libraries were built with three nested multiplex PCR rounds, a slightly modified ARM-PCR procedure. Each of the first two PCR rounds ran for around 11 cycles using multiplex TRBV1-TRBV30 forward primers together with a Cbeta reverse primer. TCRdb trimmed the raw reads at Q25, called clones with MiXCR and kept productive beta chains. Each entry merges the rows of one CDR3 protein and shows their most common DNA and genes. Recorded for this sample are 48,000 or so distinct CDR3 sequences; over 65% of them occurred a single time. Clones ranked in the top ten supply over 25% of the sample.

Total RNA and DNA were co-extracted without cell sorting from around 20-30 mg of bulk tissue using the AllPrep DNA/RNA mini kit. The sequenced sample consisted of liver tumor tissue from sampling region 3. The sample's cell subset or site label, in plain terms: tumor region T3, left-lateral pole. The source is a man aged 35 to 55 with primary liver carcinoma and hepatitis B virus infection.

Note on this clonotype: The missing conserved phenylalanine or tryptophan at the end of this CDR3 makes a read error likely. The chain carries TRBV11-2 and TRBJ2-2, with TRBD2 as a possible D gene (5 bases). The CDR3 is 15 amino acids. CDR1 is SGHAT and CDR2 is FQNNGV in the germline V gene. The DNA of the CDR3 is TGTGCCAACAGCTTAATCGGACGGGGCACCGGGGAGCTGTTTTCT. Protein: CANSLIGRGTGELFS.

This clonotype was observed many times. The chain uses TRBV6-5 and TRBJ2-2, with TRBD1 as a possible D gene (5 bases). In germline, CDR1 is MNHEY, CDR2 SVGAGI. This CDR3 spans 14 amino acids. Trimming removed 9 bases at V and 5 bases at J, with 16 bases between. DNA for the CDR3: TGTGCCAGTGGAGCAGGGATCGGGACCGGGGAGCTGTTTTTT. Its translation: CASGAGIGTGELFF.

This clonotype occurred once. This chain links TRBV5-1 with TRBJ2-3, with 8 bases matching TRBD2. V gave up 7 bases and J gave up 3 bases; unmatched junction bases: 7. This CDR3 has 14 amino acids. The germline CDR1 and CDR2 sequences are SGHRS and YFSETQ. The CDR3 sequence is CASCYGRDTDTQYF. Here the CDR3 DNA reads TGCGCCAGCTGCTACGGGAGGGATACAGATACGCAGTATTTT. The variable domain in full, with the rest retrieved from reference TRBV5-1 and TRBJ2-3, is KAGVTQTPRYLIKTRGQQVTLSCSPISGHRSVSWYQQTPGQGLQFLFEYFSETQRNKGNFPGRFSGRQFSNSRSEMNVSTLELGDSALYLCASCYGRDTDTQYFGPGTRLTVL.

Ten or more counts support this clonotype. Being one base from a much bigger clone, this may be a read error. As the CDR3 is not closed by the conserved phenylalanine or tryptophan, this likely results from a read error. The rearrangement uses TRBV12-3 or TRBV12-4 and TRBJ2-1; 8 bases map to TRBD2. CDR3 size: 13 residues. J gave up 6 bases and V 5 bases, and 3 bases lay outside the gene matches. This chain's CDR3 is CASSPTSANEQFL. CDR3 sequence (DNA): TGTGCCAGCAGTCCGACTAGCGCCAATGAGCAGTTCCTC.

This clonotype was counted between two and nine times. Its ends do not fully match the called genes, so a read error is possible. This chain connects TRBV11-2 to TRBJ2-3; D tentatively reads TRBD1 or TRBD2 (6 bases each). CDR1 and CDR2 from the germline V gene are SGHAT and FQNNGV. The CDR3 covers 16 residues. In DNA form, the CDR3 reads TGTGCCAGCAGCTTAGAGCACGGGGGCAGCAGAGATACGCAGTATTTT. Translated: CASSLEHGGSRDTQYF.

Comment on this clonotype: The junction shows a germline mismatch at one end, possibly a read error. The chain has TRBV12-3 or TRBV12-4 and TRBJ1-1; the D is unclear. CDR3 length: 13 amino acids. CDR3 in DNA: TGTGCCGGCAGTTTATCGGGTCTCACTGAAGCTTTCTTT. Its protein is CAGSLSGLTEAFF.

The chain combines TRBV29-1 with TRBJ2-7; 7 positions match TRBD2. Germline lookup yields CDR1 SQVTM and CDR2 ANQGSEA. V lost 2 bases to trimming and J lost 5 bases; unmatched junction nucleotides: 21. This CDR3 is 18 amino acids long. CDR3 region: CSVESRGRITGVDDEQYF. In DNA form, the CDR3 reads TGCAGCGTTGAAAGTCGCGGGAGAATTACAGGCGTGGATGACGAGCAGTACTTC.

With regard to this clonotype: Relative to the germline gene, one junction end is altered; a read error may explain this. The gene calls are TRBV4-1 and TRBJ1-6, with D maybe TRBD1 (5 bases). Germline V CDR1 and CDR2: MGHRA, YSYEKL. The CDR3 sequence is 14 residues long. CDR3 amino acids: CSSSPEGRNSPFHF. The CDR3 nucleotides read TGCTCCAGCAGCCCAGAGGGGAGGAACTCACCCTTCCACTTT.

This clonotype was counted at least ten times. The chain has TRBV12-3 or TRBV12-4 and TRBJ1-4; tentative D call: TRBD1 (6 bases). V was pared by 4 bases and J by 8 bases, with 11 bases between. The CDR3 is 13 amino acids. CDR3 sequence: CASSSDSTEKLFF. The CDR3, as DNA: TGTGCCAGCAGTTCGGACAGCACCGAAAAACTGTTTTTT.

For this clonotype: The junction shows a germline mismatch at one end, possibly a read error. The chain has TRBV11-2 and TRBJ2-2; 10 bases agree with TRBD2. The CDR3 runs 16 residues. The V gene's germline CDR1 is SGHAT and CDR2 FQNNGV. CDR3 in DNA: TGTGCCAGCAGTCCTTGGACTAGCGGTGACACCGGGGAGCTGTTGTTT. It encodes CASSPWTSGDTGELLF.

To note about this clonotype: An end of the junction does not agree with germline; a read error may underlie this. This chain joins TRBV10-3 and TRBJ1-2; D ambiguous. CDR1 is ENHRY and CDR2 is SYGVKD in the germline V gene. This CDR3 has 13 residues. CDR3: CVIRAQWNYGYTF. Here the CDR3 DNA reads TGTGTCATCAGAGCACAGTGGAACTATGGCTACACCTTC.

Concerning this clonotype itself: Germline and junction disagree at one end, which may indicate a read error. The chain recombines TRBV10-3 with TRBJ2-3; TRBD2 aligns across 13 bases. This CDR3 is built from 18 residues. Per germline, CDR1 ENHRY and CDR2 SYGVKD. CDR3 nucleotide sequence: TGTGCCATCAGGGAAAGACTAGCGGGGGGAACCACCGCAGATATGCAGTATTTT. Its protein product is CAIRERLAGGTTADMQYF.

The V and J genes are TRBV6-1 and TRBJ2-1; no definite D call. CDR3 length: 11 residues. In germline, CDR1 is MNHNS, CDR2 SASEGT. Between the trimmed V and J ends, which lost 11 bases and 10 bases, there was a span of 15 bases. The DNA of the CDR3 is TGTGCCTGTAGCCTTCCGACAGAGCAGTTCTTC. Translated: CACSLPTEQFF.

Concerning this clonotype: The junction and the germline gene differ at one end; a read error may be behind it. The J gene is TRBJ2-7, the V gene TRBV6-6; 9 nucleotides match TRBD2. This CDR3 comprises 16 residues. In germline, CDR1 is MNHNY, CDR2 SVGAGI (reference sequence). CDR3 DNA sequence: TGTACCAGCAGTCTCACTAGCGGGTGGGGTTTCTACGAGCAGTACTTC. Translating it yields CTSSLTSGWGFYEQYF.

As regards this clonotype: Since no conserved phenylalanine or tryptophan closes the CDR3, a read error is the likely cause. The limits of the CDR3 on the DNA are not certain, so only TCRdb's listed CDR3 is given. This chain joins TRBV11-2 and TRBJ2-7; the listed D gene, TRBD1, was not tested against the DNA. The CDR3 has 15 amino acids, counting both end residues. From germline, CDR1 is SGHAT and CDR2 FQNNGV. The CDR3 loop reads CASSQYSGRGYEHYL.

This clonotype was seen just once. The gene calls are TRBV11-2 and TRBJ2-2; D possibly corresponds to TRBD1 (6 bases). The CDR3 runs to 17 residues. V shed 7 bases and J shed 5 bases, with 23 bases lying between them. Germline CDR1 is SGHAT and CDR2 is FQNNGV. The CDR3 loop is CASNFDRDMVGTGELFF. DNA of the CDR3: TGTGCCAGCAACTTTGATCGGGACATGGTCGGTACCGGGGAGCTGTTTTTT.

CDR3 sequence reads: CASSEVRVGVFF. The CDR3 DNA is TGTGCCAGCAGTGAAGTGCGCGTCGGCGTGTTCTTC. The chain joins TRBV6-1 to TRBJ2-1; D uncertain. The CDR3 contains 12 residues. Germline V gives CDR1 MNHNS, CDR2 SASEGT. The germline V and J ends were trimmed by 1 base and 15 bases, with 13 bases remaining between them.

This clonotype was counted many times. In DNA, the CDR3 is TGTGCCAGCAATACTAGCCCCGCCGGGGAGCTGTTTTTT. This gives the protein CASNTSPAGELFF. The chain combines TRBV6-1 with TRBJ2-2; a weak D match, TRBD2 (6 bases). The ends were cut back, 7 bases at V and 6 bases at J, with 12 bases in the middle. This CDR3 comprises 13 residues. In germline, CDR1 is MNHNS, CDR2 SASEGT.

The chain carries TRBV29-1 and TRBJ2-1; TRBD1 agrees at 7 bases. V lost 6 bases to trimming and J lost 14 bases; unmatched junction nucleotides: 16. Germline loops: CDR1 SQVTM, CDR2 ANQGSEA. The CDR3 runs 13 residues. The CDR3 bases are TGCAGCGTAGCCGGGGCAGGGGGTCTAGAGGAGTTCTTC. Amino acid sequence: CSVAGAGGLEEFF.

A remark on this clonotype: An end of the junction does not agree with germline; a read error may underlie this. The chain links TRBV6-1 to TRBJ2-1; 8 positions agree with TRBD1. This CDR3 is built from 14 residues. Germline V gene data show CDR1 as MNHNS and CDR2 as SASEGT. The CDR3 sequence is CASSDWQGADERFF. Here the CDR3 DNA reads TGTGCCAGCAGTGATTGGCAGGGGGCCGATGAGCGGTTCTTC.

This clonotype was observed a few times. A junction boundary mismatches the germline segment, possibly from a read error. The chain uses TRBV29-1 and TRBJ2-1; D not certain. The CDR3 runs to 10 residues. CDR1 is SQVTM, CDR2 ANQGSEA, per germline. The CDR3 region is CSGSDDERFF. The CDR3 coding sequence is TGCAGCGGATCGGACGATGAGCGGTTCTTC.

This chain links TRBV11-1 with TRBJ2-1, with D tentatively TRBD2 (7 bases). The CDR3 has 15 residues. Germline CDR1 is SGHAT and CDR2 is FQDESV (reference sequence). The ends were cut back, 7 bases at V and 3 bases at J, with 16 bases in the middle. This chain's CDR3 is CASNPKGGGYNEQFF. CDR3 coding DNA: TGTGCCAGCAACCCAAAGGGGGGGGGCTACAATGAGCAGTTCTTC.

Regarding this clonotype: One junction end does not reproduce the germline sequence, and a read error may be involved. The chain recombines TRBV29-1 with TRBJ2-1; possible D gene TRBD1, 5 bases. The CDR3 extends over 15 amino acids. The germline CDR1 and CDR2 sequences are SQVTM and ANQGSEA. The CDR3 nucleotides read TGCAGCGTGGGGCCTCCCTCCAGCTCCTACAGTGAGCGGTTCTTC. Its protein product is CSVGPPSSSYSERFF.

This chain uses TRBV7-2 with TRBJ1-5; TRBD1 aligns across 8 bases. The ends lost 5 bases at V and 5 bases at J; junction bases unmatched: 8. Germline assignment: CDR1 SGHTA and CDR2 FQGNSA. The CDR3 extends over 15 amino acids. CDR3: CASSPIRTGYQPQHF. The CDR3, as DNA: TGTGCCAGCAGCCCGATAAGGACAGGGTATCAGCCCCAGCATTTT.

Points on this clonotype: This sequence may be a read error, since a much larger clone differs from it by one base. This chain connects TRBV28 to TRBJ1-1, with 7 bases lining up with TRBD1. The CDR3 runs to 15 residues. Germline V gene data show CDR1 as MDHEN and CDR2 as SYDVKM. CDR3 sequence reads: CVSSPWVQGGTEAFF. CDR3 nucleotides: TGTGTCAGCAGTCCTTGGGTGCAGGGGGGGACTGAAGCTTTCTTT.